One sample yielded the 25 T cell receptor beta chains listed below, sequenced in a study of blood T cell repertoires in COVID-19. Sequenced by immunoSEQ multiplex PCR; TCRdb stores in-frame clones only, minus some. The table lists about 200,000 clones, just under 90% of them singletons, with almost 4% in the top ten. The sample taken for sequencing was PBMCs or T cells enriched from blood (not recorded which). Receptors originate from a woman aged 25 to 39 with acute COVID-19.

J is TRBJ1-2 and V is TRBV30, with D possibly TRBD1 on 6 matching bases. The CDR3 has 14 residues. Trimming took 2 bases from V and 6 from J, leaving 16 bases between them. Germline CDR1 reads GTSNPN; CDR2 reads SVGIG (reference sequence). The DNA for the CDR3 is TGTGCCTGGAGTTCCCCGGGACAAGCAAATGGCTACACCTTC. Translation: CAWSSPGQANGYTF.

The CDR3 region is CASSKQGDPAQPQHF. Written as DNA, the CDR3 is TGTGCCAGCAGCAAACAGGGGGATCCAGCTCAGCCCCAGCATTTT. The chain employs TRBV6-5 and TRBJ1-5, with TRBD1 matching over 8 bases. The germline V gene encodes CDR1 MNHEY and CDR2 SVGAGI. V dropped 6 bases and J dropped 6; count of bases not matched to a gene: 10. The CDR3 runs to 15 residues.

The chain links TRBV29-1 to TRBJ2-5, with TRBD1 matching over 9 bases. Germline V gene lookup returns CDR1 SQVTM and CDR2 ANQGSEA. The J segment lost 3 bases and the V segment lost 4 bases, leaving 6 bases of the junction unmatched. The CDR3 length is 14 residues. The CDR3 protein is CSVAGTGSKETQYF. The CDR3 nucleotides are TGCAGCGTTGCGGGGACAGGGTCTAAAGAGACCCAGTACTTC. The complete variable domain, with remaining parts taken from reference TRBV29-1 and TRBJ2-5, reads SAVISQKPSRDICQRGTSLTIQCQVDSQVTMMFWYRQQPGQSLTLIATANQGSEATYESGFVIDKFPISRPNLTFSTLTVSNMSPEDSSIYLCSVAGTGSKETQYFGPGTRLLVL.

This rearrangement joins TRBV2 to TRBJ1-1; D ambiguous. The ends were cut back, 7 bases at V and 0 bases at J, with 6 bases in the middle. Germline CDR1 SNHLY, CDR2 FYNNEI. CDR3 length equals 12 residues. CDR3 loop: CASNDMNTEAFF. DNA of the CDR3: TGTGCCAGCAATGACATGAACACTGAAGCTTTCTTT.

For the CDR3, the DNA is TGTGCCAGCAGTGCCCAACCTACTAGCGGGGGGTTCTTC. Protein product: CASSAQPTSGGFF. V and J are TRBV6-4 and TRBJ2-1, with TRBD2 matching 11 bases. V dropped 4 bases and J dropped 15; count of bases not matched to a gene: 8. CDR3 size: 13 residues. Per germline, CDR1 MRHNA and CDR2 SNTAGT.

The rearrangement uses TRBV7-2 and TRBJ1-6; D gene unclear. The CDR3 runs 16 residues. Germline-derived CDR1 and CDR2 are SGHTA and FQGNSA. Trimming left V 0 bases short and J 0 bases short, with 6 bases between. CDR3 DNA sequence: TGTGCCAGCAGCTTAGCCTCTAGCTCCTATAATTCACCCCTCCACTTT. As protein: CASSLASSSYNSPLHF.

V is TRBV10-3 and J is TRBJ1-2, with D tentatively TRBD1 (6 bases). Germline V gives CDR1 ENHRY, CDR2 SYGVKD. The CDR3 extends over 13 amino acids. The germline V and J ends were trimmed by 0 bases and 7 bases, with 9 bases remaining between them. This CDR3 reads CAISESTGVGYTF. The CDR3 nucleotides read TGTGCCATCAGTGAGTCGACAGGAGTTGGCTACACCTTC.

The chain carries TRBV19 and TRBJ2-7, with 10 nucleotides matching TRBD1. The ends lost 7 bases at V and 2 bases at J; junction bases unmatched: 5. Per the germline V gene, CDR1 is LNHDA and CDR2 is SQIVND (reference sequence). The CDR3 length is 14 residues. The CDR3 DNA follows: TGTGCCAGTAATACGGGACAGGGGACCTACGAGCAGTACTTC. This gives the protein CASNTGQGTYEQYF.

V and J are TRBV4-3 and TRBJ1-2, with TRBD1 as a possible D gene (5 bases). V was pared by 0 bases and J by 6 bases, with 17 bases between. The CDR3 runs 16 residues. Germline V gene lookup returns CDR1 LGHNA and CDR2 YSLEER. CDR3 loop: CASSQDWAGQNDGYTF. CDR3 sequence (DNA): TGCGCCAGCAGCCAAGATTGGGCAGGGCAGAATGATGGCTACACCTTC.

V and J are TRBV3-1 (or the pseudogene TRBV3-2) and TRBJ2-7; 12 nucleotides align to TRBD2. The CDR3 is 13 residues long. The germline gives CDR1 LGHDT, CDR2 YNNKEL (reference sequence). Unmatched junction bases numbered 4, after V lost 11 bases and J lost 2 bases. This chain's CDR3 is CAARLAGAYEQYF. The CDR3 DNA reads as TGTGCCGCCCGACTAGCGGGGGCCTACGAGCAGTACTTC.

The J gene is TRBJ1-3, the V gene TRBV6-5; the D gene is possibly TRBD1 (5 bases). Germline V lookup: CDR1 MNHEY, CDR2 SVGAGI. CDR3 size: 15 residues. Trimming removed 8 bases from V and 8 bases from J, with 22 bases in between. CDR3 DNA sequence: TGTGCCAGCGGCCTAAGAAGGGGCAAAGGGGACACCATATATTTT. This gives the protein CASGLRRGKGDTIYF.

In this sample, this clone turned up a few times. This chain links TRBV5-5 with TRBJ1-5; no reliable D call. The CDR3 length is 15 residues. V lost 2 bases and J 0 bases, leaving 9 bases between the germline ends. CDR1 SGHKS and CDR2 YYEKEE come from the germline V gene (reference sequence). CDR3 sequence reads: CASSFEGVSNQPQHF. Written as DNA, the CDR3 is TGTGCCAGCAGCTTCGAGGGAGTTAGCAATCAGCCCCAGCATTTT.

The chain couples TRBV7-9 to TRBJ1-5; D is unclear. The CDR3 is 14 amino acids. V was clipped by 3 bases and J by 0 bases, with 6 bases between them. From germline, CDR1 is SEHNR and CDR2 FQNEAQ (reference sequence). DNA for the CDR3: TGTGCCAGCAGCTTCGGTTATAGCAATCAGCCCCAGCATTTT. Translating it yields CASSFGYSNQPQHF.

V is TRBV24-1 and J is TRBJ1-5; D not resolved. CDR3 length: 14 residues. Between the trimmed V and J ends, which lost 3 bases and 9 bases, there was a span of 14 bases. CDR1 and CDR2 from the germline V gene are KGHDR and SFDVKD. The CDR3 reads CATSDRATRRPQHF. The DNA for the CDR3 is TGTGCCACCAGTGATAGAGCGACCCGGCGGCCCCAGCATTTT.

The sample holds a few counts of this clone. The chain joins TRBV9 to TRBJ1-2; 7 positions match TRBD1. Germline CDR1 is SGDLS and CDR2 is YYNGEE. J lost 12 bases, V lost 0 bases, and 11 bases had no gene match. CDR3 length equals 14 residues. In nucleotides, the CDR3 is TGTGCCAGCAGCGTAGAAGGCGGACAGGTCGGCAACACCTTC. This codes for CASSVEGGQVGNTF.

The chain joins TRBV7-3 to TRBJ1-4; D may be TRBD1 (6 bases). The germline CDR1 and CDR2 sequences are SGHTA and FQGTGA. Trimming took 8 bases from V and 7 from J, leaving 14 bases between them. The length of the CDR3 is 13 residues. The CDR3 coding sequence is TGTGCCAGCGGACGGGGGGCAGGTGAAAAACTGTTTTTT. It encodes CASGRGAGEKLFF.

This clone was seen only once. The chain employs TRBV3-1 (or the pseudogene TRBV3-2) and TRBJ1-2, with D unresolved. Germline V gives CDR1 LGHDT, CDR2 YNNKEL (reference sequence). V gave up 5 bases and J gave up 0 bases, with 10 bases separating them. This CDR3 comprises 14 residues. CDR3 sequence (DNA): TGTGCCAGCAGCGGCCCAGACACTAACTATGGCTACACCTTC. It codes for CASSGPDTNYGYTF.

In this sample, this clone turned up a few times. CDR3 sequence: CASRYRGGNEQFF. CDR3 DNA: TGTGCCAGCAGATACAGGGGAGGCAATGAGCAGTTCTTC. The chain carries TRBV11-2 and TRBJ2-1, with D perhaps matching TRBD1 (7 bases). V lost 6 bases, J lost 6 bases, and 12 bases lay in between. This CDR3 spans 13 amino acids. Germline V gene lookup returns CDR1 SGHAT and CDR2 FQNNGV.

This rearrangement joins TRBV11-2 to TRBJ2-7; D is unresolved. Germline V gene data show CDR1 as SGHAT and CDR2 as FQNNGV. The length of the CDR3 is 11 residues. V dropped 8 bases and J dropped 5 bases, with 10 bases sitting between them. The CDR3 here is CASPTIHEQYF. The CDR3 DNA reads TGTGCCAGCCCGACAATCCACGAGCAGTACTTC.

The chain combines TRBV28 with TRBJ1-6; the D is unclear. Trimming cost V 11 bases and J 9 bases, with 17 bases left between them. This CDR3 region has 13 residues. From germline, CDR1 is MDHEN and CDR2 SYDVKM. The CDR3 reads CAHHERLGSPLHF. CDR3 nucleotide sequence: TGTGCCCACCATGAGAGGTTAGGTTCACCCCTCCACTTT.

The chain carries TRBV20-1 and TRBJ1-1; D is uncertain. CDR1 is DFQATT, CDR2 SNEGSKA, per germline (reference sequence). Trimming took 3 bases from V and 1 from J, leaving 12 bases between them. This CDR3 region has 14 residues. CDR3 residues: CSASSRRRNTEAFF. In nucleotides, the CDR3 is TGCAGTGCTAGTAGCCGACGGAGGAACACTGAAGCTTTCTTT.

This rearrangement joins TRBV5-4 to TRBJ2-2; 8 bases align to TRBD1. Germline CDR1 reads SGHNT; CDR2 reads YYREEE (reference sequence). The junction had 4 bases not matched to a gene; V was cut back by 4 bases and J by 2 bases. This CDR3 contains 15 residues. The CDR3 DNA follows: TGTGCCAGCAGCACGGGACAGGACAACACCGGGGAGCTGTTTTTT. Its translation is CASSTGQDNTGELFF.

The chain employs TRBV13 and TRBJ2-3; 7 nucleotides match TRBD2. The length of the CDR3 is 13 residues. The V segment lost 4 bases and the J segment 3 bases; nucleotides outside the gene matches: 1. Germline lookup yields CDR1 PRHDT and CDR2 FYEKMQ (reference sequence). This CDR3 is CASSWGGTDTQYF. For the CDR3, the DNA is TGTGCCAGCAGCTGGGGGGGGACAGATACGCAGTATTTT. Together with reference TRBV13 and TRBJ2-3, the CDR3 gives the full variable domain: AAGVIQSPRHLIKEKRETATLKCYPIPRHDTVYWYQQGPGQDPQFLISFYEKMQSDKGSIPDRFSAQQFSDYHSELNMSSLELGDSALYFCASSWGGTDTQYFGPGTRLTVL.

This chain uses TRBV12-3 or TRBV12-4 with TRBJ1-2; D is uncertain. The ends were cut back, 3 bases at V and 8 bases at J, with 13 bases in the middle. The CDR3 sequence is 13 residues long. The CDR3 reads CASSLPGKGGYTF. As DNA, the CDR3 is TGTGCCAGCAGTTTGCCGGGGAAAGGAGGCTACACCTTC.

J is TRBJ2-4 and V is TRBV12-3 or TRBV12-4; D gene unclear. There are 13 residues in the CDR3. The V gene lost 5 bases and the J gene lost 8 bases, with 13 bases spanning the gap. The CDR3 nucleotides are TGTGCCAGCAGTCCACAGTTTTGGGACATTCAGTACTTC. It encodes CASSPQFWDIQYF.